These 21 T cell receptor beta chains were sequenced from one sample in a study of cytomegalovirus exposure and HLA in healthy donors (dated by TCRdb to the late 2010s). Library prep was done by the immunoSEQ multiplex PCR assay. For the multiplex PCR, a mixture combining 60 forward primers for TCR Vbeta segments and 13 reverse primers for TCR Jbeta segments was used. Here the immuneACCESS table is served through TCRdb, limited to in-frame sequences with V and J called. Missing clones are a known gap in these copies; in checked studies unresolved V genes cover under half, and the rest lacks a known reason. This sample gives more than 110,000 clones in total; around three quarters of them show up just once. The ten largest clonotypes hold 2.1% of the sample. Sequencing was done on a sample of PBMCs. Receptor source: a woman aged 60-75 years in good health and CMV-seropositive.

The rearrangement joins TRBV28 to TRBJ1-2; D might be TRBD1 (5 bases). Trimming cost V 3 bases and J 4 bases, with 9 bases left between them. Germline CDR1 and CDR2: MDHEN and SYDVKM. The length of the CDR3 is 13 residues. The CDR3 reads CASSFRQLYGYTF. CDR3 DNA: TGTGCCAGCAGTTTCAGACAGCTCTATGGCTACACCTTC.

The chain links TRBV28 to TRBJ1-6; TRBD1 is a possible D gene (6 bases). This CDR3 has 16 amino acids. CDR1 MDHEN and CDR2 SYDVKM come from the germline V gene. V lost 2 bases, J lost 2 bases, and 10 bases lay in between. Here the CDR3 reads CASSLNRVTYNSPLHF. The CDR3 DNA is TGTGCCAGCAGTTTAAACAGGGTGACCTATAATTCACCCCTCCACTTT. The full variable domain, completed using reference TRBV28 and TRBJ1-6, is DVKVTQSSRYLVKRTGEKVFLECVQDMDHENMFWYRQDPGLGLRLIYFSYDVKMKEKGDIPEGYSVSREKKERFSLILESASTNQTSMYLCASSLNRVTYNSPLHFGNGTRLTVT.

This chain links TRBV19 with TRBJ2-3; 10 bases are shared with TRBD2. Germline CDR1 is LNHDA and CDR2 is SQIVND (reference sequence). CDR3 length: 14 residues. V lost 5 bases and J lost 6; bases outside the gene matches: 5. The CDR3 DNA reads TGTGCCAGTAGTCCTAGCGGGAGAAGGGATACGCAGTATTTT. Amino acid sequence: CASSPSGRRDTQYF.

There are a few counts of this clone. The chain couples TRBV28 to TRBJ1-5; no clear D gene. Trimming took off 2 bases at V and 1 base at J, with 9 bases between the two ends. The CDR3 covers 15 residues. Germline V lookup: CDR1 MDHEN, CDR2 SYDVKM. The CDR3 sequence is CASSLGGKSNQPQHF. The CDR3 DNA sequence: TGTGCCAGCAGTTTAGGAGGCAAAAGCAATCAGCCCCAGCATTTT.

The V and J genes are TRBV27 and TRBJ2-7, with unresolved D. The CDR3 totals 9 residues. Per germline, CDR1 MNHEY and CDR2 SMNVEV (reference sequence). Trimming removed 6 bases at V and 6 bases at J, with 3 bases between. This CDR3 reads CASRAEQYF. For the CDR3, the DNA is TGTGCCAGCAGGGCCGAGCAGTACTTC.

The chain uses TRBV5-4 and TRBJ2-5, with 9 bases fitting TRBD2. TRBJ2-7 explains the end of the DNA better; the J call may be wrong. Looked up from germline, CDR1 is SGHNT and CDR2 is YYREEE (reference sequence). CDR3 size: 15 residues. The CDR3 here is CASSFTVSSGIEQYF. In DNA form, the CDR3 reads TGTGCCAGCAGCTTTACAGTCTCTAGCGGGATCGAGCAGTACTTC.

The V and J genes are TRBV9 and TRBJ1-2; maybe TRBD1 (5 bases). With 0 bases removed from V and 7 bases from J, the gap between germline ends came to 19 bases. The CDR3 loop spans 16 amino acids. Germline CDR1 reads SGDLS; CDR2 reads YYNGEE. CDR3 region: CASSVATGLSGGGYTF. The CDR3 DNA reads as TGTGCCAGCAGCGTAGCTACTGGGCTCTCGGGGGGTGGCTACACCTTC.

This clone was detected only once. The CDR3 is CASSLTAEGLGETQYF. The CDR3 coding sequence is TGCGCCAGCAGCTTGACAGCGGAGGGGTTGGGAGAGACCCAGTACTTC. The chain employs TRBV5-1 and TRBJ2-5, with D perhaps TRBD2 (6 bases). The CDR3 length is 16 residues. The germline V and J ends were trimmed by 1 base and 4 bases, with 17 bases remaining between them. Germline V gene data show CDR1 as SGHRS and CDR2 as YFSETQ.

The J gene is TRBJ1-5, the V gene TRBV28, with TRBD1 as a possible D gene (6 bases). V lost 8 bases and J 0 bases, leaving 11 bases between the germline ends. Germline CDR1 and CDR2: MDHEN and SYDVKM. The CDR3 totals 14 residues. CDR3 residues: CASGRGGSNQPQHF. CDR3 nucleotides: TGTGCCAGCGGAAGAGGGGGTAGCAATCAGCCCCAGCATTTT.

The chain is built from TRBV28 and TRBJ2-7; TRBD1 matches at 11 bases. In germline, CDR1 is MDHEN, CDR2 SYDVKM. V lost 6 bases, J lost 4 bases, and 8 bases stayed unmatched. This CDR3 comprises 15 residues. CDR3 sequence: CASSQPGTGGYEQYF. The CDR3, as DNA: TGTGCCAGCAGCCAACCTGGGACAGGGGGTTACGAGCAGTACTTC.

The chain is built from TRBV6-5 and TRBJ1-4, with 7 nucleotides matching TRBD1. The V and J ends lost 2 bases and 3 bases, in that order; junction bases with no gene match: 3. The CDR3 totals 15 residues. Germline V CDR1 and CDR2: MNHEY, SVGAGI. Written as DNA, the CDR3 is TGTGCCAGCAGTTACCGGGACAGATCTAATGAAAAACTGTTTTTT. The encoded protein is CASSYRDRSNEKLFF.

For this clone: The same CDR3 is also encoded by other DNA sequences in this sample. This CDR3 is CASSYSGQGSGNTIYF. In nucleotides, the CDR3 is TGTGCCAGCAGTTACTCGGGACAGGGTAGCGGAAACACCATATATTTT. The rearrangement joins TRBV6-5 to TRBJ1-3; TRBD1 aligns across 9 bases. This CDR3 comprises 16 residues. Losses at the gene ends were 0 bases for V and 4 bases for J; bases not matched to a gene: 4. Per germline, CDR1 MNHEY and CDR2 SVGAGI.

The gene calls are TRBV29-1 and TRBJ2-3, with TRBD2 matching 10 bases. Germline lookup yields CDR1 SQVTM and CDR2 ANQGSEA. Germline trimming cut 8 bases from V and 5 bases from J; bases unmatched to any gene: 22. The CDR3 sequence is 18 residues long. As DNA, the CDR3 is TGCAGCCCGGACCAGGGGGGAGCGGGAGGGAAGATGGGAGATACGCAGTATTTT. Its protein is CSPDQGGAGGKMGDTQYF.

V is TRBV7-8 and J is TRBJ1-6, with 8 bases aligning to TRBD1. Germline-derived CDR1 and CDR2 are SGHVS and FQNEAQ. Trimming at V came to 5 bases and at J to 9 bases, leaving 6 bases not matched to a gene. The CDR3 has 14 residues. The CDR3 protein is CASSTGQAGSPLHF. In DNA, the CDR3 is TGTGCCAGCAGCACGGGACAGGCTGGTTCACCCCTCCACTTT.

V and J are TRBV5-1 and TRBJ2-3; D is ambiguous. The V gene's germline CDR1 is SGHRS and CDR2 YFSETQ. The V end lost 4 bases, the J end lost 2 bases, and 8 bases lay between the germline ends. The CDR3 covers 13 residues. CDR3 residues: CASSLPNTDTQYF. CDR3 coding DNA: TGCGCCAGCAGCCTGCCTAACACAGATACGCAGTATTTT.

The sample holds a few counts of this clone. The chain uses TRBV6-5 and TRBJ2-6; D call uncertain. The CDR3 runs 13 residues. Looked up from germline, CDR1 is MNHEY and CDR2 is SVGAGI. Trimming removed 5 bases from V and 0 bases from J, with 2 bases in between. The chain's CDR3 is CASSRSGANVLTF. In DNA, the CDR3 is TGTGCCAGCAGTCGCTCTGGGGCCAACGTCCTGACTTTC.

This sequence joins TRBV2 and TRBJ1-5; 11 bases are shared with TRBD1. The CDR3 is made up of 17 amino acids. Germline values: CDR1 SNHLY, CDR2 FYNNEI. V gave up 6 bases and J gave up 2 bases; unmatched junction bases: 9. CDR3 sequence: CASRDGQGASGNQPQHF. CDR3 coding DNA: TGTGCCAGCAGAGACGGACAGGGGGCTTCGGGCAATCAGCCCCAGCATTTT.

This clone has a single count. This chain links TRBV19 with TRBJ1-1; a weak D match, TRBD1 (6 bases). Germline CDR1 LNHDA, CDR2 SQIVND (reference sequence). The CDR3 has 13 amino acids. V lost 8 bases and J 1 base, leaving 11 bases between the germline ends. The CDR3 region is CASDDRPNTEAFF. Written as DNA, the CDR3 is TGTGCCAGTGACGACAGGCCGAACACTGAAGCTTTCTTT.

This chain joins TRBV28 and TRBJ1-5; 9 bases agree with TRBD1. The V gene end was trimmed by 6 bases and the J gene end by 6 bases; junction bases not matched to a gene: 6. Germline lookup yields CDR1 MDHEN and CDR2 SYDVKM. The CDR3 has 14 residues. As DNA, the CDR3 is TGTGCCAGCAGCCTACAGGGGGCAAGTCAGCCCCAGCATTTT. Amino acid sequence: CASSLQGASQPQHF.

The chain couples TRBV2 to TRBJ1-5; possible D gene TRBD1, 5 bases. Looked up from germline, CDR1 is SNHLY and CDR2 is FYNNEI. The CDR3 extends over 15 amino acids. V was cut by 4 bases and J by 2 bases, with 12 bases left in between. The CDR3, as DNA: TGTGCCAGCAGTGTAGGGGTTCTGGGCAATCAGCCCCAGCATTTT. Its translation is CASSVGVLGNQPQHF.

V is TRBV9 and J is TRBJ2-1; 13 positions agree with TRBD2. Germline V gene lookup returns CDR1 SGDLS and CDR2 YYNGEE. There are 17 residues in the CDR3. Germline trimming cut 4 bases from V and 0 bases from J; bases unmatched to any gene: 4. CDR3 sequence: CASSPTSGRASYNEQFF. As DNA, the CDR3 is TGTGCCAGCAGCCCCACTAGCGGGAGGGCCTCCTACAATGAGCAGTTCTTC.